These T cell receptor beta chains were read from a single sample in a study of T-cell memory formation after mild COVID-19. Each CDR3 protein is one row after TCRdb ran MiXCR on the 5' RACE reads. The table lists just over 400,000 distinct CDR3 sequences, 23% of them singletons, with around 13% in the top ten. The material sequenced was PBMCs or a T cell subset sorted from them (not recorded which). These receptors were collected from an adult woman who had mild COVID-19 (a few samples of this study predate the infection). Cell type and time point are not known. CDR3s include the opening cysteine and the closing phenylalanine or tryptophan. The order of the fields is J gene, D gene, V gene, clone size, CDR3 protein, CDR3 DNA. The D gene is left open where the match is weak. Not every row has a clone size; where given, it reads once, few, many or a size class.

TRBJ1-2 TRBD1 TRBV7-2 few CASSLGGTGAYGYTF TGTGCCAGCAGCTTAGGAGGGACAGGGGCCTATGGCTACACCTTC
TRBJ2-7 - TRBV6-2/TRBV6-3 few CATNQAYEQYF TGTGCCACCAACCAGGCTTACGAGCAGTACTTC
TRBJ2-1 TRBD1 TRBV2 - CASSPTGGYNEQFF TGTGCCAGCAGTCCCACAGGGGGGTACAATGAGCAGTTCTTC
TRBJ2-1 - TRBV18 few CASSPRGKTTYNEQFF TGTGCCAGCTCACCACGGGGGAAAACAACCTACAATGAGCAGTTCTTC
TRBJ1-1 - TRBV4-3 few CASSQADIMNTEAFF TGCGCCAGCAGCCAAGCGGACATAATGAACACTGAAGCTTTCTTT
TRBJ1-5 - TRBV2 - CASRGTNRAHSNQPQHF TGTGCCAGCAGGGGGACTAACAGGGCACATAGCAATCAGCCCCAGCATTTT
TRBJ2-7 - TRBV29-1 many CSVEVRPYEQYF TGCAGCGTTGAAGTGCGCCCCTACGAGCAGTACTTC
TRBJ1-2 - TRBV9 - CASSVVGLLLTF TGTGCCAGCAGCGTAGTAGGGTTATTGCTCACCTTC
TRBJ2-7 - TRBV25-1 - CASRARGVGQNTYEQYF TGTGCCAGCAGGGCGAGGGGGGTGGGACAGAACACCTACGAGCAGTACTTC
TRBJ2-1 - TRBV29-1 - CSVEELGSSYNEQFF TGCAGCGTTGAAGAGCTGGGGAGCTCCTACAATGAGCAGTTCTTC
TRBJ2-7 - TRBV20-1 few CSAQGRLAYEQYF TGCAGTGCCCAGGGGAGGCTTGCCTACGAGCAGTACTTC
TRBJ2-1 - TRBV29-1 few CSVEGFRESYNEQFF TGCAGCGTTGAAGGTTTCCGGGAGTCCTACAATGAGCAGTTCTTC
TRBJ2-2 - TRBV27 - CASSTTLGLGTGELFF TGTGCCAGCAGTACTACGCTGGGGCTGGGGACCGGGGAGCTGTTTTTT
TRBJ2-7 - TRBV7-2 few CASSLARDVHEQYF TGTGCCAGCAGCTTAGCGCGGGACGTCCACGAGCAGTACTTC
TRBJ1-5 TRBD1 TRBV5-1 - CASSLVQGSQPQHF TGCGCCAGCAGCTTGGTACAGGGGTCTCAGCCCCAGCATTTT
TRBJ2-3 - TRBV29-1 few CSVNGPDTDTQYF TGCAGCGTTAATGGTCCAGACACAGATACGCAGTATTTT
TRBJ1-1 - TRBV6-5 few CASSYRSPQQGEAFF TGTGCCAGCAGTTACCGGTCCCCCCAACAGGGTGAAGCTTTCTTT
TRBJ1-2 - TRBV3-1 - CASSQEWTGGGYTF TGTGCCAGCAGCCAAGAGTGGACGGGGGGCGGCTACACCTTC
TRBJ2-1 - TRBV6-5 - CASSYSKSSSYNEQFF TGTGCCAGCAGTTACTCGAAATCTAGCTCCTACAATGAGCAGTTCTTC
TRBJ2-3 TRBD2 TRBV20-1 - CSARATSGGSTDTQYF TGCAGTGCTAGAGCTACTAGCGGGGGTAGCACAGATACGCAGTATTTT
TRBJ1-2 TRBD1 TRBV29-1 - CSVKDRGGGYTF TGCAGCGTTAAAGACAGGGGCGGAGGCTACACCTTC
TRBJ2-3 - TRBV5-1 few CASSLVSARTDTQYF TGCGCCAGCAGCTTGGTGAGCGCTCGCACAGATACGCAGTATTTT
TRBJ2-3 - TRBV24-1 - CATSGLGVDTQYF TGTGCCACCAGTGGCCTAGGGGTGGATACGCAGTATTTT
TRBJ1-1 - TRBV9 - CASSVGERWNTEAFF TGTGCCAGCAGCGTAGGAGAGAGATGGAACACTGAAGCTTTCTTT
TRBJ2-7 TRBD1 TRBV5-8 - CASSEGQGFSSYEQYF TGTGCCAGCAGCGAAGGACAGGGCTTTAGCTCCTACGAGCAGTACTTC
TRBJ2-5 - TRBV12-3/TRBV12-4 - CASSLALLQETQYF TGTGCCAGCAGTTTAGCGCTGCTACAAGAGACCCAGTACTTC
TRBJ2-1 - TRBV14 many CASSQPGTNLNLDEQFF TGTGCCAGCAGCCAACCTGGGACCAACCTTAACTTAGATGAGCAGTTCTTC
TRBJ2-1 - TRBV9 - CASSVGPREDEQFF TGTGCCAGCAGCGTCGGCCCTAGAGAGGATGAGCAGTTCTTC
TRBJ2-7 TRBD2 TRBV20-1 - CSGSSGNYEQYF TGCAGTGGGAGTAGCGGGAACTACGAGCAGTACTTC
TRBJ2-1 TRBD2 TRBV28 - CASSLFPTSGSGNEQFF TGTGCCAGCAGTTTATTTCCGACTAGCGGGAGTGGGAATGAGCAGTTCTTC
TRBJ2-5 - TRBV7-2 - CASSLHGGQETQYF TGTGCCAGCAGCTTACATGGTGGGCAAGAGACCCAGTACTTC
TRBJ1-2 TRBD1 TRBV4-3 few CASSYGYQDRGRGYTF TGCGCCAGCAGCTACGGTTATCAGGACAGGGGGCGCGGCTACACCTTC
TRBJ2-7 TRBD1 TRBV9 - CASTTGQGSYEQYF TGTGCCAGCACCACGGGACAGGGGAGCTACGAGCAGTACTTC
TRBJ2-1 TRBD2 TRBV19 once CASKRGLAMDEQFF TGTGCCAGTAAGCGCGGACTAGCTATGGATGAGCAGTTCTTC
TRBJ2-3 TRBD1 TRBV15 few CATSTTSLGQGTDTQYF TGTGCCACCAGCACCACTTCGTTGGGACAGGGCACAGATACGCAGTATTTT
TRBJ2-1 TRBD2 TRBV29-1 - CIYGTGTSEKYSYNEQFF TGCATCTATGGGACCGGGACTAGCGAGAAATACTCCTACAATGAGCAGTTCTTC
TRBJ2-7 - TRBV5-1 few CASSLEGQSTYEQYF TGCGCCAGCAGCTTGGAAGGACAGAGTACCTACGAGCAGTACTTC
TRBJ2-6 - TRBV29-1 few CSVERLALSGANVLTF TGCAGCGTTGAGAGGCTAGCCCTCTCTGGGGCCAACGTCCTGACTTTC
TRBJ2-5 - TRBV5-1 few CASSLALVGPETQYF TGCGCCAGCAGCTTGGCTCTAGTGGGCCCAGAGACCCAGTACTTC
TRBJ2-3 TRBD1 TRBV12-3/TRBV12-4 many CASSLGTGGVTQYF TGTGCCAGCAGTTTAGGTACAGGGGGCGTTACGCAGTATTTT
TRBJ2-7 TRBD1 TRBV9 few CASSVAPTGGGVWEQYF TGTGCCAGCAGCGTAGCCCCGACAGGGGGAGGGGTTTGGGAGCAGTACTTC
TRBJ2-2 TRBD1 TRBV30 - CAWSPGQGDTGELFF TGTGCCTGGAGCCCGGGACAGGGGGACACCGGGGAGCTGTTTTTT
TRBJ1-2 - TRBV27 - CASRNSYGYTF TGTGCCAGCCGAAACAGTTATGGCTACACCTTC
TRBJ2-7 - TRBV6-6 few CASSYPMAGSHEQYF TGTGCCAGCAGTTACCCCATGGCAGGGTCCCACGAGCAGTACTTC
TRBJ1-1 TRBD1 TRBV20-1 - CSARDTGTGGWGTEAFF TGCAGTGCTAGAGACACCGGGACAGGGGGCTGGGGCACTGAAGCTTTCTTT
TRBJ2-3 - TRBV29-1 few CSVERWAGTDTQYF TGCAGCGTTGAAAGGTGGGCGGGCACAGATACGCAGTATTTT
TRBJ2-3 TRBD1 TRBV19 - CASSTGQGVGTDTQYF TGTGCCAGTAGCACTGGACAGGGGGTGGGCACAGATACGCAGTATTTT
TRBJ2-7 - TRBV12-5 many CASGLGEGSEQYF TGTGCTAGTGGTTTGGGAGAGGGGAGCGAGCAGTACTTC
TRBJ2-3 - TRBV6-4 few CASSDAGADTQYF TGTGCCAGCAGTGACGCAGGGGCAGATACGCAGTATTTT
TRBJ2-3 TRBD1 TRBV5-1 - CASRGTGGTDTQYF TGCGCCAGCAGGGGCACAGGGGGCACAGATACGCAGTATTTT
TRBJ2-7 TRBD1 TRBV5-1 - CASSAGTGFDEQYF TGCGCCAGCAGCGCCGGGACAGGGTTCGACGAGCAGTACTTC
TRBJ2-2 TRBD2 TRBV7-8 few CASSLGATSGYNTGELFF TGTGCCAGCAGCTTAGGTGCGACTAGCGGGTATAACACCGGGGAGCTGTTTTTT
TRBJ1-3 - TRBV5-1 - CASSVDATSRNTIYF TGCGCCAGCAGCGTGGACGCGACCTCGAGAAACACCATATATTTT
TRBJ2-1 TRBD1 TRBV14 - CASSLPGQQSEQFF TGTGCCAGCAGCCTACCGGGACAGCAGTCCGAGCAGTTCTTC
TRBJ2-5 - TRBV5-1 - CASSRQAGGQETQYF TGCGCCAGCAGCCGCCAAGCAGGGGGGCAAGAGACCCAGTACTTC